These 11 T cell receptor beta chains were sequenced from one sample in a study of T cells after yellow fever vaccination. TCRdb recomputed calls from the 5' RACE reads with MiXCR, one row per CDR3 protein. This repertoire shows some 400,000 distinct CDR3 sequences, approximately 5.7% found once; its top ten account for 15%. The specimen was PBMCs, collected 5 days after the yellow fever booster vaccination. The receptors here all came from a man aged 25-40 years who received the YFV17D yellow fever vaccine.

This clonotype was seen many times. The chain is built from TRBV15 and TRBJ2-7; TRBD2 matches at 7 bases. The trim removed 0 bases at V and 1 base at J, leaving 3 bases unmatched. Germline assignment: CDR1 LNHNV and CDR2 YYDKDF (reference sequence). The CDR3 has 15 residues. The CDR3 nucleotides read TGTGCCACCAGCAGAGAGCGGGAGAAGTCCTACGAGCAGTACTTC. Amino acid sequence: CATSREREKSYEQYF.

The table lists this clonotype with many counts. The chain combines TRBV9 with TRBJ1-2; D gene unclear. V was trimmed by 0 bases and J by 2 bases, leaving 8 bases between them. The germline gives CDR1 SGDLS, CDR2 YYNGEE. The CDR3 is made up of 14 amino acids. The CDR3 sequence: CASSVADSNYGYTF. CDR3 sequence (DNA): TGTGCCAGCAGCGTAGCAGACTCGAACTATGGCTACACCTTC.

The chain has TRBV10-1 and TRBJ2-3, with 10 bases aligning to TRBD2. The CDR3 length is 15 residues. Germline values: CDR1 WNHNN, CDR2 SYGVQD (reference sequence). Trimming at V came to 10 bases and at J to 2 bases, leaving 9 bases not matched to a gene. In DNA, the CDR3 is TGCGCCACGCGATCCGGGACTAGCGCCACAGATACGCAGTATTTT. It is translated as CATRSGTSATDTQYF.

The gene calls are TRBV3-1 and TRBJ2-3, with D possibly being TRBD2 (6 bases). V was shortened by 3 bases and J by 0 bases, with 10 bases between the two germline ends. Per germline, CDR1 LGHDT and CDR2 YNNKEL (reference sequence). The CDR3 sequence is 15 residues long. The CDR3 sequence: CASSHRLASTDTQYF. For the CDR3, the DNA is TGTGCCAGCAGCCACCGGCTAGCGAGCACAGATACGCAGTATTTT.

This clonotype was observed many times. The V gene is TRBV7-9, the J gene TRBJ2-1; 10 bases map to TRBD2. Germline V lookup: CDR1 SEHNR, CDR2 FQNEAQ (reference sequence). The trim removed 0 bases at V and 9 bases at J, leaving 5 bases unmatched. The CDR3 contains 15 residues. The CDR3 region has the DNA TGTGCCAGCAGCTTAGCTTTAGCGGGAGGAATTGAGCAGTTCTTC. This codes for CASSLALAGGIEQFF.

This chain joins TRBV10-3 and TRBJ2-7, with 8 bases matching TRBD2. Germline values: CDR1 ENHRY, CDR2 SYGVKD. CDR3 size: 15 residues. The junction had 9 bases not matched to a gene; V was cut back by 3 bases and J by 5 bases. CDR3 residues: CAISEGGLAAHEQYF. The CDR3 DNA sequence: TGTGCCATCAGTGAAGGTGGACTAGCAGCCCACGAGCAGTACTTC.

About this clonotype itself: This may stem from a read error, because a much larger clone lies one nucleotide away. The chain has TRBV9 and TRBJ2-7; 8 bases fit TRBD2. The CDR3 runs 16 residues. The V gene's germline CDR1 is SGDLS and CDR2 YYNGEE. V lost 4 bases, J lost 2 bases, and 11 bases stayed unmatched. The CDR3 DNA reads as TGTGCCAGCAGCCCCCGGGGACTAGATGGGACCTACGAGCAGTACTTC. Protein sequence: CASSPRGLDGTYEQYF.

This clonotype was detected ten times or more. The CDR3 coding sequence is TGTGCCAGCAGCCGAGAGGGGCGGACTAGCGTCCATGAGCAGTTCTTC. Translation gives CASSREGRTSVHEQFF. This chain joins TRBV7-8 and TRBJ2-1; 9 bases match TRBD2. In germline, CDR1 is SGHVS, CDR2 FQNEAQ. There are 16 residues in the CDR3. J was trimmed by 8 bases and V by 5 bases; bases with no gene match: 13.

This clonotype was seen ten or more times. This chain joins TRBV29-1 and TRBJ2-3; maybe TRBD1 (5 bases). Trimming stripped 4 bases from V and 0 bases from J, with 8 bases between. CDR3 length: 13 residues. CDR1 and CDR2 from the germline V gene are SQVTM and ANQGSEA. CDR3 loop: CSVGTLSTDTQYF. The CDR3 DNA reads TGCAGCGTTGGGACACTTAGCACAGATACGCAGTATTTT.

The genes are TRBV11-2 and TRBJ2-7; D gene ambiguous. There are 13 residues in the CDR3. The ends were cut back, 3 bases at V and 3 bases at J, with 9 bases in the middle. Germline V gene data show CDR1 as SGHAT and CDR2 as FQNNGV. The CDR3 reads CASSFGVFYEQYF. CDR3 coding DNA: TGTGCCAGCAGCTTCGGCGTCTTCTACGAGCAGTACTTC.

CDR3 sequence (DNA): TGTGCCAGCAGCTTAGTTTTATCGAACACCGGGGAGCTGTTTTTT. It is translated as CASSLVLSNTGELFF. This chain joins TRBV7-2 and TRBJ2-2, with D uncertain. The germline gives CDR1 SGHTA, CDR2 FQGNSA. CDR3 length: 15 amino acids. The V gene lost 1 base and the J gene lost 0 bases, with 6 bases spanning the gap. The variable domain in full, completed from reference TRBV7-2 and TRBJ2-2, reads GAGVSQSPSNKVTEKGKDVELRCDPISGHTALYWYRQSLGQGLEFLIYFQGNSAPDKSGLPSDRFSAERTGGSVSTLTIQRTQQEDSAVYLCASSLVLSNTGELFFGEGSRLTVL.